These 31 T cell receptor beta chains originate from one sample sequenced in a study of cytomegalovirus exposure and HLA in healthy donors. PCR amplification relied on 60 Vbeta primers (plus 13 Jbeta primers). Profiling relied on immunoSEQ multiplex PCR, and the TCRdb table lists in-frame clones only, not all of them. The sample holds about 180,000 clones, around 80% seen once. Sequenced material: PBMCs. The receptors here all came from a girl between 5 and 17 years old in good health and CMV-seropositive.

The J gene is TRBJ2-2, the V gene TRBV7-6; 8 bases agree with TRBD2. This CDR3 is 15 amino acids long. The V gene end was trimmed by 6 bases and the J gene end by 4 bases; junction bases not matched to a gene: 7. Germline lookup yields CDR1 SGHVS and CDR2 FNYEAQ. The CDR3, as DNA: TGTGCCAGCAGACCCGGGACTAGGAGCACCGGGGAGCTGTTTTTT. This encodes CASRPGTRSTGELFF.

The chain carries TRBV19 and TRBJ1-2, with D hard to call. Germline loops: CDR1 LNHDA, CDR2 SQIVND (reference sequence). This CDR3 is built from 13 residues. V was pared by 7 bases and J by 5 bases, with 14 bases between. CDR3 amino acids: CASTGAARYGYTF. For the CDR3, the DNA is TGTGCCAGTACTGGAGCTGCTCGGTATGGCTACACCTTC.

The CDR3 DNA reads as TGTGCCAGCATATGGGGCAGCTCTGGAAACACCATATATTTT. Its protein is CASIWGSSGNTIYF. The chain carries TRBV6-6 and TRBJ1-3; possibly TRBD1 for D (5 bases). The V end was cut by 7 bases, the J end by 0 bases, with 10 bases between. Germline CDR1 reads MNHNY; CDR2 reads SVGAGI (reference sequence). The CDR3 is 14 amino acids.

The gene calls are TRBV27 and TRBJ2-7; 9 bases are a match to TRBD1. The CDR3 runs 14 residues. With V trimmed by 7 bases and J by 1 base, 5 bases remained unmatched. CDR1 and CDR2 (germline): MNHEY, SMNVEV (reference sequence). The CDR3 DNA reads TGTGCCAGCATCGGACAGGGGTCTTCCTACGAGCAGTACTTC. Protein: CASIGQGSSYEQYF.

This chain links TRBV7-9 with TRBJ2-3, with TRBD2 matching over 14 bases. The CDR3 spans 18 residues. After removal of 5 bases from V and 2 bases from J, the junction contained 9 bases not matched to a gene. Looked up from germline, CDR1 is SEHNR and CDR2 is FQNEAQ (reference sequence). The DNA for the CDR3 is TGTGCCAGCAGCGCCGGGACTAGCGGGAGTCGGAACACAGATACGCAGTATTTT. Its protein is CASSAGTSGSRNTDTQYF.

The chain employs TRBV28 and TRBJ1-3; maybe TRBD1 (5 bases). The CDR3 has 15 residues. The germline CDR1 and CDR2 sequences are MDHEN and SYDVKM. Trimming pared 2 bases from V and 2 bases from J, leaving 10 bases between. The DNA for the CDR3 is TGTGCCAGCAGTTTACGGAGGGGACCTGGAAACACCATATATTTT. Its protein product is CASSLRRGPGNTIYF.

The chain combines TRBV5-6 with TRBJ2-7; 11 bases fit TRBD2. This CDR3 comprises 15 residues. V lost 4 bases to trimming and J lost 4 bases; unmatched junction nucleotides: 7. Germline assignment: CDR1 SGHDT and CDR2 YYEEEE. The CDR3 sequence is CASSIPGLAVYEQYF. The CDR3, as DNA: TGTGCCAGCAGCATACCGGGACTAGCGGTTTACGAGCAGTACTTC. The variable domain in full, completed from reference TRBV5-6 and TRBJ2-7, reads DAGVTQSPTHLIKTRGQQVTLRCSPKSGHDTVSWYQQALGQGPQFIFQYYEEEERQRGNFPDRFSGHQFPNYSSELNVNALLLGDSALYLCASSIPGLAVYEQYFGPGTRLTVT.

The table lists this clone with a few counts. The chain links TRBV10-3 to TRBJ2-3; unclear D gene. This CDR3 has 9 residues. CDR1 and CDR2 from the germline V gene are ENHRY and SYGVKD. The ends were cut back, 11 bases at V and 4 bases at J, with 4 bases in the middle. This CDR3 is CAVSDTQYF. Here the CDR3 DNA reads TGTGCCGTCTCAGATACGCAGTATTTT.

On this clone: One end of the junction does not line up with germline, which may come from a read error. This sample includes further DNA sequences coding for the same CDR3. This rearrangement joins TRBV6-6 to TRBJ2-3; 11 bases map to TRBD2. CDR3 length: 16 residues. Germline lookup yields CDR1 MNHNY and CDR2 SVGAGI (reference sequence). CDR3 protein: CASSWGLAAPPDTQYF. DNA for the CDR3: TGTGCCAGTAGTTGGGGACTAGCGGCTCCCCCAGATACGCAGTATTTT.

The chain recombines TRBV7-9 with TRBJ1-1, with D perhaps matching TRBD1 (6 bases). The CDR3 runs to 14 residues. CDR1 and CDR2 (germline): SEHNR, FQNEAQ (reference sequence). V gave up 3 bases and J gave up 1 base, with 9 bases separating them. The CDR3 nucleotides read TGTGCCAGCAGCTTTCAAGGGGGGAACACTGAAGCTTTCTTT. This encodes CASSFQGGNTEAFF.

The chain has TRBV15 and TRBJ2-2; TRBD1 matches 8 bases. Per germline, CDR1 LNHNV and CDR2 YYDKDF (reference sequence). The CDR3 runs to 13 residues. V shed 5 bases, J shed 12 bases, and the junction held 8 bases outside the gene matches. CDR3: CATSERRQGKLFF. The CDR3 DNA sequence: TGTGCCACCAGCGAGCGGAGACAGGGGAAGCTGTTTTTT.

In DNA, the CDR3 is TGTGCCAGCAGTGGCCCGGGACTAGCCGCCTACAATGAGCAGTTCTTC. Amino acids: CASSGPGLAAYNEQFF. V gene TRBV6-1 combines with J gene TRBJ2-1; TRBD2 matches at 9 bases. There are 16 residues in the CDR3. Germline CDR1 reads MNHNS; CDR2 reads SASEGT. V lost 4 bases and J lost 2; bases outside the gene matches: 6.

This chain joins TRBV19 and TRBJ2-7, with 8 bases aligning to TRBD2. Germline CDR1 reads LNHDA; CDR2 reads SQIVND (reference sequence). The CDR3 length is 15 residues. Trimming removed 1 base from V and 1 base from J; junction bases left unmatched: 3. The CDR3 bases are TGTGCCAGTAGTATAGGAGGCGGGAGGTCCTACGAGCAGTACTTC. It translates to CASSIGGGRSYEQYF.

This chain uses TRBV30 with TRBJ2-4; D is uncertain. Trimming left V 3 bases short and J 2 bases short, with 11 bases between. CDR3 length: 14 residues. CDR1 and CDR2 (germline): GTSNPN, SVGIG (reference sequence). For the CDR3, the DNA is TGTGCCTGGAGCTCGGTTCATCCCAAAAACATTCAGTACTTC. Translation: CAWSSVHPKNIQYF.

The CDR3 DNA is TGTGCCAGCAGCCAAGGGCTAGGGGGGGATAATCAGCCCCAGCATTTT. It specifies CASSQGLGGDNQPQHF. The V gene is TRBV4-2, the J gene TRBJ1-5; TRBD1 might be the D (6 bases). The CDR3 has 16 amino acids. The V end lost 1 base, the J end lost 4 bases, and 14 bases lay between the germline ends. In germline, CDR1 is LGHNA, CDR2 YNFKEQ.

This chain connects TRBV7-8 to TRBJ2-1, with 9 bases fitting TRBD2. Germline loops: CDR1 SGHVS, CDR2 FQNEAQ. V gave up 5 bases and J gave up 4 bases; unmatched junction bases: 3. This CDR3 is built from 14 residues. CDR3: CASSASGGYNEQFF. Written as DNA, the CDR3 is TGTGCCAGCAGCGCCAGCGGGGGGTACAATGAGCAGTTCTTC.

The J gene is TRBJ2-7, the V gene TRBV7-3, with a weak D call TRBD2 (5 bases). Germline-derived CDR1 and CDR2 are SGHTA and FQGTGA. The CDR3 is made up of 15 amino acids. With 5 bases removed from V and 7 bases from J, the gap between germline ends came to 21 bases. CDR3 residues: CASSPKSSPLSEQYF. In DNA, the CDR3 is TGTGCCAGCAGCCCTAAGTCTAGCCCCTTATCGGAGCAGTACTTC.

The V gene is TRBV4-1, the J gene TRBJ2-7, with 9 bases aligning to TRBD1. With 2 bases clipped from V and 0 bases from J, the junction kept 23 bases outside the gene matches. Germline CDR1 and CDR2: MGHRA and YSYEKL. The CDR3 consists of 22 residues. CDR3 nucleotides: TGCGCCAGCAGCCAACCCACGACAGGGGGAGCAACTAACGGGGGATTCTCCTACGAGCAGTACTTC. It codes for CASSQPTTGGATNGGFSYEQYF.

V is TRBV19 and J is TRBJ2-7; the match to TRBD2 covers 7 bases. V lost 3 bases, J lost 4 bases, and 3 bases stayed unmatched. The CDR3 extends over 13 amino acids. The V gene's germline CDR1 is LNHDA and CDR2 SQIVND (reference sequence). CDR3 sequence (DNA): TGTGCCAGTAGTATCGGGGGAGGGTACGAGCAGTACTTC. Its translation: CASSIGGGYEQYF.

This clone was seen a few times. The rearrangement joins TRBV25-1 to TRBJ2-1; maybe TRBD1 (6 bases). Trimming cost V 4 bases and J 0 bases, with 16 bases left between them. This CDR3 is 17 amino acids long. Germline lookup yields CDR1 MGHDK and CDR2 SYGVNS. The CDR3 here is CASSAPGTRTSYNEQFF. Here the CDR3 DNA reads TGTGCCAGCAGTGCCCCCGGGACACGAACCTCCTACAATGAGCAGTTCTTC.

The V gene is TRBV4-3, the J gene TRBJ2-1; 8 nucleotides line up with TRBD2. Germline-derived CDR1 and CDR2 are LGHNA and YSLEER. The V and J ends lost 0 bases and 3 bases, in that order; junction bases with no gene match: 10. There are 18 residues in the CDR3. This chain's CDR3 is CASSQDGGAGAIYNEQFF. The CDR3 DNA is TGCGCCAGCAGCCAAGATGGGGGAGCGGGAGCTATCTACAATGAGCAGTTCTTC.

The chain carries TRBV19 and TRBJ1-5, with D possibly being TRBD1 (5 bases). CDR3 length: 14 amino acids. The germline CDR1 and CDR2 sequences are LNHDA and SQIVND (reference sequence). With 6 bases removed from V and 3 bases from J, the gap between germline ends came to 12 bases. The DNA of the CDR3 is TGTGCCAGTAGCTTGCAGGGTACCAATCAGCCCCAGCATTTT. It yields the protein CASSLQGTNQPQHF.

This clone was detected a few times. The chain employs TRBV10-2 and TRBJ1-4, with D maybe TRBD1 (6 bases). Trimming shortened V by 7 bases and J by 11 bases, and 14 bases separated the two germline ends. This CDR3 spans 12 amino acids. Germline values: CDR1 WSHSY, CDR2 SAAADI. The CDR3 reads CASTMDREKLFF. CDR3 in DNA: TGCGCCAGCACCATGGACAGAGAGAAACTGTTTTTT.

The V and J genes are TRBV7-8 and TRBJ1-1, with 8 bases identical to TRBD1. The junction had 7 bases not matched to a gene; V was cut back by 5 bases and J by 5 bases. The CDR3 extends over 14 amino acids. The germline V gene has CDR1 SGHVS and CDR2 FQNEAQ. In nucleotides, the CDR3 is TGTGCCAGCAGCACACAGGGGGGGAGAACTGAAGCTTTCTTT. This translates into CASSTQGGRTEAFF.

The chain employs TRBV7-2 and TRBJ1-2, with D perhaps matching TRBD1 (5 bases). Trimming stripped 6 bases from V and 0 bases from J, with 26 bases between. This CDR3 region has 19 residues. CDR1 SGHTA and CDR2 FQGNSA come from the germline V gene. This CDR3 reads CASRRNPQALSRPNYGYTF. The CDR3 bases are TGTGCCAGCAGACGAAACCCACAGGCCCTATCCCGACCTAACTATGGCTACACCTTC.

CDR3 sequence (DNA): TGCGCCAGCAGCCCCCGACAGGGGATCTACGAGCAGTACTTC. Its protein is CASSPRQGIYEQYF. The V call is TRBV4-1, the J call TRBJ2-7; 8 bases map to TRBD1. Germline CDR1 and CDR2: MGHRA and YSYEKL. V lost 4 bases and J lost 3; bases outside the gene matches: 5. The CDR3 spans 14 residues.

This clone was seen a few times. The V call is TRBV5-1, the J call TRBJ2-2, with 7 bases aligning to TRBD1. V lost 2 bases, J lost 0 bases, and 1 base stayed unmatched. In germline, CDR1 is SGHRS, CDR2 YFSETQ. The CDR3 is made up of 15 amino acids. CDR3: CASSFGTANTGELFF. The CDR3 DNA sequence: TGCGCCAGCAGCTTCGGGACAGCGAACACCGGGGAGCTGTTTTTT.

Only one count was recorded for this clone. The V and J genes are TRBV30 and TRBJ2-5; 8 bases agree with TRBD2. Germline-derived CDR1 and CDR2 are GTSNPN and SVGIG (reference sequence). The CDR3 is 12 residues long. V trimming: 4 bases; J trimming: 2 bases; junction bases outside the gene matches: 0. The CDR3 loop is CAWTSGQETQYF. CDR3 nucleotide sequence: TGTGCCTGGACTAGCGGGCAAGAGACCCAGTACTTC.

V and J are TRBV18 and TRBJ1-2; 7 bases map to TRBD1. The CDR3 consists of 14 residues. Germline trimming cut 6 bases from V and 6 bases from J; bases unmatched to any gene: 10. Germline lookup yields CDR1 KGHSH and CDR2 LQKENI. The CDR3 nucleotides read TGTGCCAGCTCCCCAACCTCCGGACAGGATGGCTACACCTTC. It specifies CASSPTSGQDGYTF.

This chain connects TRBV27 to TRBJ2-2; D remains ambiguous. The germline V gene encodes CDR1 MNHEY and CDR2 SMNVEV (reference sequence). The CDR3 consists of 17 residues. Trimming stripped 2 bases from V and 0 bases from J, with 13 bases between. CDR3 DNA: TGTGCCAGCAGTTTAGTAGTTCTGGTCCCGAACACCGGGGAGCTGTTTTTT. Its translation: CASSLVVLVPNTGELFF.

This clone is a singleton in its sample. CDR3 DNA sequence: TGTGCCAGCAGCGCGGGGACTAACTATGGCTACACCTTC. Its protein is CASSAGTNYGYTF. The chain uses TRBV6-4 and TRBJ1-2, with D unclear. Trimming removed 6 bases at V and 0 bases at J, with 8 bases between. The germline V gene encodes CDR1 MRHNA and CDR2 SNTAGT. This CDR3 has 13 residues.